One TCR beta chain is described in this entry. This sample was taken from a study of blood T cell repertoires in COVID-19. V lost 5 bases, J lost 2 bases, and 5 bases stayed unmatched. This CDR3 region has 16 residues. CDR1 and CDR2 from the germline V gene are SGHVS and FNYEAQ. Original handling: Amplified reference gene primers provided the basis for estimating nucleated cell counts. Assay: immunoSEQ multiplex PCR; the TCRdb copy retains only in-frame clones and omits some. The V and J calls and the clone size are those of that table, but D and trimming were determined from the DNA. This table has approximately 150,000 clones, roughly 89% appearing once.

The specimen sequenced was peripheral blood. J is TRBJ2-6 and V is TRBV7-6; the match to TRBD1 covers 8 bases. This receptor was identified in a human donor in a cohort sampled during active COVID-19. Here the CDR3 reads CASSRQGATGANVLTF. CDR3 nucleotides: TGTGCCAGCAGCCGCCAGGGGGCAACTGGGGCCAACGTCCTGACTTTC. Full variable domain (outside the CDR3, taken from reference TRBV7-6 and TRBJ2-6): GAGVSQSPRYKVTKRGQDVALRCDPISGHVSLYWYRQALGQGPEFLTYFNYEAQQDKSGLPNDRFSAERPEGSISTLTIQRTEQRDSAMYRCASSRQGATGANVLTFGAGSRLTVL.